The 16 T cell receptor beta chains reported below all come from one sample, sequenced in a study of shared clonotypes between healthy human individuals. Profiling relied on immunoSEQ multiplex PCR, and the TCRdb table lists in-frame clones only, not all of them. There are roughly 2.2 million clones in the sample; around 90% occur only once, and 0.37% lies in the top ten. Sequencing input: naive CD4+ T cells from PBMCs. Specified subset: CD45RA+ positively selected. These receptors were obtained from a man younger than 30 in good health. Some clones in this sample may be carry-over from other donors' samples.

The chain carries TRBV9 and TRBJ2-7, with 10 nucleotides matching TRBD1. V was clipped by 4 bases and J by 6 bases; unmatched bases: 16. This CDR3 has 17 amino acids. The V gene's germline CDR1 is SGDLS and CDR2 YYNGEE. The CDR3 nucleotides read TGTGCCAGCAGCCCGAGGCCTGGACAGGGGGTTTTTGGCGAGCAGTACTTC. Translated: CASSPRPGQGVFGEQYF.

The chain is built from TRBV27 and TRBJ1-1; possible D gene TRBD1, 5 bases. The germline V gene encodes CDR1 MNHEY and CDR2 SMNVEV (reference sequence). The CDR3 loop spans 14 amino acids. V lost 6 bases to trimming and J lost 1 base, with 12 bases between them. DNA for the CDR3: TGTGCCAGCAGGCTCGACAGCCGGAACACTGAAGCTTTCTTT. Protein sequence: CASRLDSRNTEAFF.

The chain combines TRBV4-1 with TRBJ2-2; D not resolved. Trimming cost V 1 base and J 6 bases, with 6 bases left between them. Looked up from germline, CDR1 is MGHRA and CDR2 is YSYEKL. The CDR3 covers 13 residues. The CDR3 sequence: CASSQALSGELFF. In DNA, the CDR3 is TGCGCCAGCAGCCAAGCCCTGTCCGGGGAGCTGTTTTTT.

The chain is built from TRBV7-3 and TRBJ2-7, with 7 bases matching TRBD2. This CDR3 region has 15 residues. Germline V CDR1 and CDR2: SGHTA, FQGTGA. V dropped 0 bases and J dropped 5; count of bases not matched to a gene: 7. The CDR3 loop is CASSLTPGTTNEQYF. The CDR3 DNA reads TGTGCCAGCAGCTTAACCCCCGGGACTACTAACGAGCAGTACTTC. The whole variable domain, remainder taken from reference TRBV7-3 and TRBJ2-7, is GAGVSQTPSNKVTEKGKYVELRCDPISGHTALYWYRQSLGQGPEFLIYFQGTGAADDSGLPNDRFFAVRPEGSVSTLKIQRTERGDSAVYLCASSLTPGTTNEQYFGPGTRLTVT.

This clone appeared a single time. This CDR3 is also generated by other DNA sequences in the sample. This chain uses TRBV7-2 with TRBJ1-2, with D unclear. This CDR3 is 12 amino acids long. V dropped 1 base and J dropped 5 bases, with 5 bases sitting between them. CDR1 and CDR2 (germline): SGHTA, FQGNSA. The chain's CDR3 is CASSLVGYGYTF. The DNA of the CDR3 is TGTGCCAGCAGCTTAGTTGGGTATGGCTACACCTTC.

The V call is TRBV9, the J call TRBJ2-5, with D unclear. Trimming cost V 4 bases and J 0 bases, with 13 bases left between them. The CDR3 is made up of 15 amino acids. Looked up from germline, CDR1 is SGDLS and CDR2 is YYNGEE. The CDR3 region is CASSHSIQYQETQYF. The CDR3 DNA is TGTGCCAGCAGCCATTCAATACAGTACCAAGAGACCCAGTACTTC.

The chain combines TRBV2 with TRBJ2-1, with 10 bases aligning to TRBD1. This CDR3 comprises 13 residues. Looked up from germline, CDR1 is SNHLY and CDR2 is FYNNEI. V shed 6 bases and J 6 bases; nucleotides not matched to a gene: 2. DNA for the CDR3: TGTGCCAGCAGCGGACAGGGGGGCAATGAGCAGTTCTTC. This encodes CASSGQGGNEQFF.

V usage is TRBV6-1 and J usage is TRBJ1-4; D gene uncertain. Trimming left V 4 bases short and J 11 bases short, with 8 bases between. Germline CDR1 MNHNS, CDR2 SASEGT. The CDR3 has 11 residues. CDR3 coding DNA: TGTGCCAGCAGTGTCGGGGTTAAACTGTTTTTT. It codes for CASSVGVKLFF.

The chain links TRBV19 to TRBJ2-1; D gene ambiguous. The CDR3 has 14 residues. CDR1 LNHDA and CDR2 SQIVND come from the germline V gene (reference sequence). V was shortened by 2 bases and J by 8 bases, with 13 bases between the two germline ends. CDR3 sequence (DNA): TGTGCCAGTAGTATAAGGATCGTCGTGCATGAGCAGTTCTTC. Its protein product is CASSIRIVVHEQFF.

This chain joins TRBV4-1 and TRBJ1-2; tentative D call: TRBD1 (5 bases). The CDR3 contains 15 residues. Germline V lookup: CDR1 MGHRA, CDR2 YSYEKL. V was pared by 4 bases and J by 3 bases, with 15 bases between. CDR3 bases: TGCGCCAGCAGCCGAATAGGGGCGAGGGACTATGGCTACACCTTC. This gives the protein CASSRIGARDYGYTF.

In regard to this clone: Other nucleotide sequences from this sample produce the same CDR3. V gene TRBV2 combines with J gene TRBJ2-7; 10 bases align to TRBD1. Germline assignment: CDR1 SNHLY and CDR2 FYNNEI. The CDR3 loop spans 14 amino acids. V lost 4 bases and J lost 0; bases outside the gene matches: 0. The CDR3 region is CASSGQGASYEQYF. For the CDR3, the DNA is TGTGCCAGCAGTGGACAGGGGGCCTCCTACGAGCAGTACTTC.

DNA for the CDR3: TGCGCCAGCAGCCGAACTCGAGGACAGCCTAATGAAAAACTGTTTTTT. It specifies CASSRTRGQPNEKLFF. This rearrangement joins TRBV4-1 to TRBJ1-4; perhaps TRBD1 as D (6 bases). Germline CDR1 is MGHRA and CDR2 is YSYEKL. V lost 4 bases to trimming and J lost 3 bases, with 15 bases between them. The CDR3 extends over 16 amino acids.

CDR3 sequence: CASSFDIYTDTQYF. The CDR3, as DNA: TGTGCCAGCAGCTTTGACATTTACACAGATACGCAGTATTTT. The gene calls are TRBV7-6 and TRBJ2-3, with unresolved D. Germline CDR1 is SGHVS and CDR2 is FNYEAQ. Trimming shortened V by 3 bases and J by 2 bases, and 9 bases separated the two germline ends. This CDR3 comprises 14 residues. Full variable domain (outside the CDR3, taken from reference TRBV7-6 and TRBJ2-3): GAGVSQSPRYKVTKRGQDVALRCDPISGHVSLYWYRQALGQGPEFLTYFNYEAQQDKSGLPNDRFSAERPEGSISTLTIQRTEQRDSAMYRCASSFDIYTDTQYFGPGTRLTVL.

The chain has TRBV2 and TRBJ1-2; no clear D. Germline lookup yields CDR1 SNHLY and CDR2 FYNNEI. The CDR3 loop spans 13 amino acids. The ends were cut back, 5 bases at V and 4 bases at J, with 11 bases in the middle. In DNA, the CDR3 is TGTGCCAGCAGTCTCCCGGGCATCTATGGCTACACCTTC. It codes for CASSLPGIYGYTF.

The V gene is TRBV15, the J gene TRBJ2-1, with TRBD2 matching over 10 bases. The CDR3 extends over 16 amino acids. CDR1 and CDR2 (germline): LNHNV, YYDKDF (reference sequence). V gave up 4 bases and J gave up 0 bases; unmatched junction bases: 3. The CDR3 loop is CATSTRTSGSYNEQFF. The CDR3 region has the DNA TGTGCCACCAGCACCCGGACTAGCGGCTCCTACAATGAGCAGTTCTTC.

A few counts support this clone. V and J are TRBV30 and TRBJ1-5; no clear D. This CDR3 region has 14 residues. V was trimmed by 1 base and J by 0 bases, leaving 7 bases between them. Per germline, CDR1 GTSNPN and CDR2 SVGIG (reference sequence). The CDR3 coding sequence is TGTGCCTGGAGTGGGGCCAATAGCAATCAGCCCCAGCATTTT. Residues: CAWSGANSNQPQHF.